This TCR beta chain was identified in a study of blood T cell repertoires in COVID-19. Study-level background: Some COVID-19 samples were acute and others convalescent; all came from the United States, Italy and Spain. Sources were T cells, B-cell-depleted T cells, or PBMCs; the material itself was cDNA or gDNA.

Per the authors' pipeline: The assay estimated nucleated cells by amplifying reference gene primers. TCRdb's copy holds only in-frame clones and misses some; the assay was immunoSEQ multiplex PCR. The V and J calls and clone size come from that table; D and trimming were worked out from the DNA. The sample records 310,000 or so clones, over 70% being singletons. V was clipped by 0 bases and J by 10 bases, with 13 bases between them. Germline assignment: CDR1 GTSNPN and CDR2 SVGIG (reference sequence). The CDR3 is 14 residues long. Specimen: peripheral blood. This sequence joins TRBV30 and TRBJ1-6; D unclear. The origin of this receptor is a woman aged 45-60 years with acute or convalescent COVID-19. The CDR3 coding sequence is TGTGCCTGGAGTGTACGACTTCTGGAATCACCCCTCCACTTT. It codes for CAWSVRLLESPLHF.